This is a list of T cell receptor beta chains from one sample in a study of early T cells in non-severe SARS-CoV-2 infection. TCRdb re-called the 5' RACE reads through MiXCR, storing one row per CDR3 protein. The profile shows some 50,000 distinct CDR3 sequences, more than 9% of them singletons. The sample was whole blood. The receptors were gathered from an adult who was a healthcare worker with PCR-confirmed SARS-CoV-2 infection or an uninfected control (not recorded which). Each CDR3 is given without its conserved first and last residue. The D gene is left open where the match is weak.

CDR3aa: ASSPQPGFYDQY; d_gene: -; j_gene: TRBJ2-7; v_gene: TRBV6-2/TRBV6-3
CDR3aa: SVFTWATDTQY; d_gene: -; j_gene: TRBJ2-3; v_gene: TRBV29-1
CDR3aa: ASGRQIAEAF; d_gene: -; j_gene: TRBJ1-1; v_gene: TRBV12-3/TRBV12-4
CDR3aa: ASSSTGASTDTQY; d_gene: -; j_gene: TRBJ2-3; v_gene: TRBV7-2
CDR3aa: ASSLFGGGNTIY; d_gene: -; j_gene: TRBJ1-3; v_gene: TRBV5-4
CDR3aa: ASSLAVAAGELF; d_gene: -; j_gene: TRBJ2-2; v_gene: TRBV7-6
CDR3aa: ASSLTGDQPQH; d_gene: TRBD1; j_gene: TRBJ1-5; v_gene: TRBV7-9
CDR3aa: ASSLDQQNTEAF; d_gene: -; j_gene: TRBJ1-1; v_gene: TRBV5-1
CDR3aa: ASSPWGGGNTGELF; d_gene: TRBD2; j_gene: TRBJ2-2; v_gene: TRBV11-2
CDR3aa: ASSRGLAGGNTGELF; d_gene: TRBD2; j_gene: TRBJ2-2; v_gene: TRBV19
CDR3aa: SVVGKVSGANVLT; d_gene: -; j_gene: TRBJ2-6; v_gene: TRBV29-1
CDR3aa: ASSPTGTPGELF; d_gene: -; j_gene: TRBJ2-2; v_gene: TRBV5-1
CDR3aa: ASSYRDRNEQY; d_gene: TRBD1; j_gene: TRBJ2-7; v_gene: TRBV18
CDR3aa: SAADSYEQY; d_gene: -; j_gene: TRBJ2-7; v_gene: TRBV29-1
CDR3aa: ASRPDGSNSPLH; d_gene: -; j_gene: TRBJ1-6; v_gene: TRBV6-5
CDR3aa: SVERGNNEQF; d_gene: -; j_gene: TRBJ2-1; v_gene: TRBV29-1
CDR3aa: ASTGYLITDTQY; d_gene: -; j_gene: TRBJ2-3; v_gene: TRBV5-5
CDR3aa: ASSRDPTGELF; d_gene: -; j_gene: TRBJ2-2; v_gene: TRBV7-2
CDR3aa: SVGQRTDTQY; d_gene: TRBD1; j_gene: TRBJ2-3; v_gene: TRBV29-1
CDR3aa: SAPPPGWRNEQF; d_gene: -; j_gene: TRBJ2-1; v_gene: TRBV20-1
CDR3aa: ASSSGTSVQETQY; d_gene: TRBD2; j_gene: TRBJ2-5; v_gene: TRBV7-2
CDR3aa: ASSQDGGNTDTQY; d_gene: -; j_gene: TRBJ2-3; v_gene: TRBV4-2
CDR3aa: ASSPKQAGQSTDTQY; d_gene: -; j_gene: TRBJ2-3; v_gene: TRBV7-9
CDR3aa: SASIQGQAFEAF; d_gene: -; j_gene: TRBJ1-1; v_gene: TRBV20-1
CDR3aa: ASSFSGPGNTIY; d_gene: -; j_gene: TRBJ1-3; v_gene: TRBV5-1
CDR3aa: ASSSQGTRADTQY; d_gene: -; j_gene: TRBJ2-3; v_gene: TRBV5-4
CDR3aa: ASSQDPGLAGVGEQF; d_gene: TRBD2; j_gene: TRBJ2-1; v_gene: TRBV4-3
CDR3aa: ASSYISSGDRYGYT; d_gene: -; j_gene: TRBJ1-2; v_gene: TRBV6-5
CDR3aa: ASSGSDLRNYEQY; d_gene: -; j_gene: TRBJ2-7; v_gene: TRBV6-2/TRBV6-3
CDR3aa: ASSSASQGGNYEQY; d_gene: -; j_gene: TRBJ2-7; v_gene: TRBV7-8
CDR3aa: SGDGVDTQY; d_gene: -; j_gene: TRBJ2-3; v_gene: TRBV29-1
CDR3aa: ASSLDQYNEQF; d_gene: -; j_gene: TRBJ2-1; v_gene: TRBV7-2
CDR3aa: ASSLAFAGTGELF; d_gene: -; j_gene: TRBJ2-2; v_gene: TRBV5-1
CDR3aa: AWRLSRFSKNIQY; d_gene: -; j_gene: TRBJ2-4; v_gene: TRBV30
CDR3aa: SVYVDNEQF; d_gene: -; j_gene: TRBJ2-1; v_gene: TRBV29-1
CDR3aa: ASSPHSGNTIY; d_gene: -; j_gene: TRBJ1-3; v_gene: TRBV9
CDR3aa: ASSPSSGSGNTIY; d_gene: -; j_gene: TRBJ1-3; v_gene: TRBV3-1
CDR3aa: ASSLKTGGSTEAF; d_gene: TRBD1; j_gene: TRBJ1-1; v_gene: TRBV7-6
CDR3aa: ASAIELLSYNEQF; d_gene: -; j_gene: TRBJ2-1; v_gene: TRBV12-5
CDR3aa: ASIGGGIPSYNEQF; d_gene: TRBD2; j_gene: TRBJ2-1; v_gene: TRBV25-1
CDR3aa: ASSLLPVDYEQY; d_gene: -; j_gene: TRBJ2-7; v_gene: TRBV7-2
CDR3aa: ASSSGTANTEAF; d_gene: TRBD1; j_gene: TRBJ1-1; v_gene: TRBV11-2
CDR3aa: ASSPGQAETQY; d_gene: TRBD1; j_gene: TRBJ2-5; v_gene: TRBV12-3/TRBV12-4